These 13 T cell receptor beta chains were sequenced from one sample in a study of T-cell memory formation after mild COVID-19. TCRdb called the 5' RACE reads again in MiXCR, with one record for every CDR3 protein. The table lists about 360,000 distinct CDR3 sequences, 14% of them singletons. Sequenced: PBMCs or a T cell subset sorted from them (not recorded which). These receptors were obtained from a man between 18 and 29 years old who had mild COVID-19 (a few samples of this study predate the infection). Cell type and time point are not known.

The chain is built from TRBV5-5 and TRBJ2-1; 10 nucleotides agree with TRBD1. Germline-derived CDR1 and CDR2 are SGHKS and YYEKEE (reference sequence). With 3 bases clipped from V and 5 bases from J, the junction kept 5 bases outside the gene matches. The CDR3 is 15 amino acids. The chain's CDR3 is CASSSGTGADNEQFF. As DNA, the CDR3 is TGTGCCAGCAGCTCCGGGACAGGGGCCGACAATGAGCAGTTCTTC.

At least ten counts were recorded for this clonotype. The chain carries TRBV12-3 or TRBV12-4 and TRBJ2-3, with 8 bases identical to TRBD1. V gave up 4 bases and J gave up 7 bases; unmatched junction bases: 10. The CDR3 spans 15 residues. The CDR3 is CASSSDREAPYTQYF. The CDR3 bases are TGTGCCAGCAGTTCGGACAGGGAGGCGCCTTATACGCAGTATTTT.

This clonotype was recorded a few times. J is TRBJ1-2 and V is TRBV27; tentative D call: TRBD1 (5 bases). The CDR3 extends over 15 amino acids. Germline V gene data show CDR1 as MNHEY and CDR2 as SMNVEV (reference sequence). V was clipped by 0 bases and J by 2 bases, with 10 bases between them. The DNA for the CDR3 is TGTGCCAGCAGTTTATCGGGCAGGGTGAACTATGGCTACACCTTC. Amino acids: CASSLSGRVNYGYTF.

This clonotype was recorded a few times. V gene TRBV4-1 combines with J gene TRBJ2-5; a possible D gene is TRBD2 (5 bases). V lost 6 bases to trimming and J lost 5 bases, with 16 bases between them. The CDR3 is made up of 14 amino acids. From germline, CDR1 is MGHRA and CDR2 YSYEKL. The CDR3 DNA is TGCGCCAGCAGATCTGGACTCGCAGCGGAGACCCAGTACTTC. Protein product: CASRSGLAAETQYF.

The CDR3 region has the DNA TGTGCCAGCTCACCGGGGGGGAATAGGGATCAGCCCCAGCATTTT. This sequence encodes CASSPGGNRDQPQHF. The J gene is TRBJ1-5, the V gene TRBV18; D is possibly TRBD1 (5 bases). The CDR3 length is 15 residues. Germline CDR1 is KGHSH and CDR2 is LQKENI. Trimming removed 3 bases at V and 5 bases at J, with 14 bases between.

The CDR3 bases are TGTGCCAGCCGGGACAGAAGTCCCTATGGCTACACCTTC. This gives the protein CASRDRSPYGYTF. The chain recombines TRBV2 with TRBJ1-2; TRBD1 aligns across 7 bases. The length of the CDR3 is 13 residues. The germline V gene encodes CDR1 SNHLY and CDR2 FYNNEI. J lost 4 bases, V lost 8 bases, and 7 bases had no gene match.

The J gene is TRBJ1-1, the V gene TRBV28; 11 bases fit TRBD1. V was pared by 11 bases and J by 5 bases, with 13 bases of the junction left unmatched. The V gene's germline CDR1 is MDHEN and CDR2 SYDVKM. The CDR3 loop spans 15 amino acids. The CDR3 spells CAARDRGTGRTEAFF. The CDR3 nucleotides are TGTGCCGCGCGGGACAGGGGGACGGGTAGAACTGAAGCTTTCTTT. Variable domain in full (rest from reference TRBV28 and TRBJ1-1): DVKVTQSSRYLVKRTGEKVFLECVQDMDHENMFWYRQDPGLGLRLIYFSYDVKMKEKGDIPEGYSVSREKKERFSLILESASTNQTSMYLCAARDRGTGRTEAFFGQGTRLTVV.

This clonotype was seen just once. The chain employs TRBV25-1 and TRBJ2-3, with no clear D. Trimming removed 1 base at V and 5 bases at J, with 7 bases between. CDR1 and CDR2 (germline): MGHDK, SYGVNS. The CDR3 is 13 amino acids. The CDR3 protein is CASSEWVKDTQYF. The CDR3 coding sequence is TGTGCCAGCAGTGAATGGGTCAAAGATACGCAGTATTTT.

The rearrangement joins TRBV20-1 to TRBJ2-7; TRBD2 matches at 10 bases. The V and J ends lost 5 bases and 7 bases, in that order; junction bases with no gene match: 14. This CDR3 comprises 15 residues. Germline loops: CDR1 DFQATT, CDR2 SNEGSKA (reference sequence). The CDR3 is CSASGRVAGGREQYV. In DNA, the CDR3 is TGCAGTGCTTCCGGTCGGGTAGCGGGGGGACGTGAGCAGTACGTC.

The sample holds a few counts of this clonotype. This chain connects TRBV29-1 to TRBJ2-7; the D is unclear. Germline values: CDR1 SQVTM, CDR2 ANQGSEA. V was clipped by 4 bases and J by 2 bases, with 9 bases between them. The CDR3 runs to 12 residues. The CDR3 reads CSVVERTYEQYF. CDR3 coding DNA: TGCAGCGTTGTAGAAAGAACCTACGAGCAGTACTTC.

This clonotype was seen more than once but under ten times. The V and J genes are TRBV19 and TRBJ2-6; the D call may be TRBD1 or TRBD2 (5 bases each). The V and J ends lost 3 bases and 2 bases respectively, with 11 bases between them. Looked up from germline, CDR1 is LNHDA and CDR2 is SQIVND (reference sequence). This CDR3 is 16 amino acids long. The CDR3 DNA follows: TGTGCCAGTAGTATGGGCAGGGACGCTGGGGCCAACGTCCTGACTTTC. Encoded protein: CASSMGRDAGANVLTF.

This clonotype was counted between two and nine times. The chain combines TRBV5-1 with TRBJ2-6; no clear D. V shed 6 bases and J shed 0 bases, with 1 base lying between them. The CDR3 contains 12 residues. Per the germline V gene, CDR1 is SGHRS and CDR2 is YFSETQ. This chain's CDR3 is CASNSGANVLTF. Written as DNA, the CDR3 is TGCGCCAGCAACTCTGGGGCCAACGTCCTGACTTTC. The full variable domain, its missing parts supplied by reference TRBV5-1 and TRBJ2-6, is KAGVTQTPRYLIKTRGQQVTLSCSPISGHRSVSWYQQTPGQGLQFLFEYFSETQRNKGNFPGRFSGRQFSNSRSEMNVSTLELGDSALYLCASNSGANVLTFGAGSRLTVL.

This clonotype was detected only a few times. The chain's CDR3 is CASSLIAGTLQETQYF. CDR3 bases: TGTGCCAGCAGCTTAATCGCGGGGACTCTCCAAGAGACCCAGTACTTC. The rearrangement joins TRBV7-2 to TRBJ2-5; possibly TRBD2 for D (6 bases). Trimming pared 2 bases from V and 1 base from J, leaving 14 bases between. Germline-derived CDR1 and CDR2 are SGHTA and FQGNSA. This CDR3 spans 16 amino acids.